The sequence of this T cell receptor beta chain was determined in a study of glioma-infiltrating T cells (dated by TCRdb to about 2016). Regarding the research as a whole: Sequencing of TCR alpha- and beta-chain repertoires was performed on glioma tissue, on non-neoplastic brain tissue, and on matched peripheral blood mononuclear cells. To measure how far tissue and blood T-cell populations diverged, each tissue-infiltrating repertoire was compared against the peripheral blood repertoire of the same patient. The paired cohort comprised three low-grade glioma patients, about 8 primary glioblastoma patients and three non-glioma patients contributing non-neoplastic brain tissue. What the research found in general, with its limitations: Group comparisons were based on small numbers of patients: three non-neoplastic, three low-grade glioma and about eight glioblastoma patients. Very few CDR3 sequences were found to be shared between tissue and blood, and this scarcity was attributed to high CDR3 diversity and limited sampling. VJ-independent divergence between tissue and blood was below expectation in non-neoplastic patients but above expectation in all gliomas, especially low-grade gliomas.

From the cysteine up to the phenylalanine, the CDR3 has a length of 15 residues. Only the CDR3 part of the read is kept: 45 bases, read in frame from the first base. CDR1 KGHSH and CDR2 LQKENI were looked up in the germline V gene. The junction shows trimming of 3 bases on V and 1 base on J, plus 10 bases between the germline ends. This clonotype was seen many times. The specificity of this receptor is unknown. No clone much larger than this one lies a single base away; base qualities are absent. The iRepertoire nested amplicon-rescue multiplex PCR (arm-PCR) platform was used to amplify TCR alpha and beta CDR3 regions from RNA. The input for one-step reverse transcription and amplification was 100-400 ng of tissue mRNA or PBMC total RNA. Following bead purification, Illumina adapters were added through a secondary multiplex PCR, and the libraries were then gel-purified between 200 and 400 bp. Libraries carried internal 6-nucleotide barcodes used for demultiplexing. Sequencing of libraries was performed on an Illumina MiSeq with 2x220 or 2x250 nucleotide paired-end reads. The published analysis was carried out like this. Paired reads were merged using FLASH 1.2.11 and aligned with BWA-MEM to the GRCh37 human genome, and TRA and TRB reads were then extracted. For V and J assignment, an IMGT-derived reference of cassette sequences and CDR3 motifs that included pseudogenes was used. Reads were translated in three frames, and productive CDR3s were defined as those with a C...FGXG motif and no stop codons. A clonotype was defined as a unique combination of a V-J cassette pair and a CDR3 amino acid sequence. Reads were filtered by Hamming distance, with the threshold set by the sequence error rate of each sample in mapped regions. The public sequencing data were trimmed at Q25 with fastp and processed into clonotypes with MiXCR by TCRdb, which kept only in-frame beta chains. Entries that share a CDR3 protein sequence are merged under the most common genes and DNA. None of the V and J calls come from the authors' own analysis; TCRdb made them. Within this sample are fewer than 90,000 distinct CDR3 sequences, with around a quarter of them counted one time only. The ten largest account for approximately 7% of the sample.

The chain was built from TRBV18 and TRBJ1-3; no D gene call is confident. This clonotype was obtained from a human donor with low-grade glioma or glioblastoma, undergoing nonglioma brain surgery, or in good health (not recorded which). The sequencing sample was made of glioma tissue, nonneoplastic brain tissue, or PBMCs (not recorded which). The CDR3 protein sequence reads: CASSPSGKSGNTIYF. The DNA is as follows: TGTGCCAGCTCACCGTCCGGGAAGTCTGGAAACACCATATATTTT.